Listed here are 3 T cell receptor beta chains from one sample, sequenced in a study of T cell changes during pregnancy in multiple sclerosis. Method: immunoSEQ multiplex PCR; TCRdb's copy keeps in-frame clones and lacks some. The table shows about 32,000 clones, with roughly 87% occurring only once. Sequences were derived from CD8+ T cells from peripheral blood mononuclear cells, sampled in the third trimester of pregnancy. The receptors were gathered from a female donor with multiple sclerosis, enrolled in a pregnancy study.

The J gene is TRBJ2-1, the V gene TRBV5-4; D possibly corresponds to TRBD1 (5 bases). V was clipped by 4 bases and J by 5 bases, with 7 bases between them. Germline V gene data show CDR1 as SGHNT and CDR2 as YYREEE (reference sequence). This CDR3 is built from 12 residues. The CDR3 here is CASSQGDNEQFF. Written as DNA, the CDR3 is TGTGCCAGCAGCCAAGGGGACAATGAGCAGTTCTTC.

This sequence joins TRBV9 and TRBJ1-5; D is ambiguous. Trimming took 0 bases from V and 6 from J, leaving 10 bases between them. The CDR3 loop spans 14 amino acids. From germline, CDR1 is SGDLS and CDR2 YYNGEE. CDR3 nucleotides: TGTGCCAGCAGCGTAGCGGGAGGACCTCAGCCCCAGCATTTT. Its protein product is CASSVAGGPQPQHF.

The V gene is TRBV2, the J gene TRBJ2-3; 8 bases match TRBD2. J gave up 3 bases and V 5 bases, and 10 bases lay outside the gene matches. Germline assignment: CDR1 SNHLY and CDR2 FYNNEI. The CDR3 runs to 16 residues. CDR3 DNA sequence: TGTGCCAGCAGTTCCGCCGGGACTAGGAGGACAGATACGCAGTATTTT. Amino acids: CASSSAGTRRTDTQYF.